This T cell receptor (beta chain) was sequenced during a study of cytomegalovirus exposure and HLA in healthy donors. The overall study: As released early, the data held around 80 million unique TCRs from HLA-typed donors.

The CDR3 extends over 15 amino acids. Germline-derived CDR1 and CDR2 are SEHNR and FQNEAQ (reference sequence). Losses at the gene ends were 7 bases for V and 0 bases for J; bases not matched to a gene: 3. Vbeta (60) and Jbeta (13) primers were used in the PCR. The repertoire was sequenced with immunoSEQ multiplex PCR; TCRdb's copy has only in-frame clones and lacks some. The sample contains some 90,000 clones, roughly 80% of which appear only once. Comments on this clone: Its cognate antigen is unknown.

Study conclusions and caveats: Per a prior analysis, the majority of TCR beta V segments were productive roughly 90% or roughly 30% of the time.

The sequenced sample consisted of PBMCs. This receptor was obtained from a man aged 50-60 years in good health and CMV-seropositive. J is TRBJ2-6 and V is TRBV7-9; 7 bases fit TRBD1. CDR3 in amino acids: CASIAGGSGANVLTF. The CDR3 DNA follows: TGTGCCAGCATTGCAGGGGGCTCTGGGGCCAACGTCCTGACTTTC.